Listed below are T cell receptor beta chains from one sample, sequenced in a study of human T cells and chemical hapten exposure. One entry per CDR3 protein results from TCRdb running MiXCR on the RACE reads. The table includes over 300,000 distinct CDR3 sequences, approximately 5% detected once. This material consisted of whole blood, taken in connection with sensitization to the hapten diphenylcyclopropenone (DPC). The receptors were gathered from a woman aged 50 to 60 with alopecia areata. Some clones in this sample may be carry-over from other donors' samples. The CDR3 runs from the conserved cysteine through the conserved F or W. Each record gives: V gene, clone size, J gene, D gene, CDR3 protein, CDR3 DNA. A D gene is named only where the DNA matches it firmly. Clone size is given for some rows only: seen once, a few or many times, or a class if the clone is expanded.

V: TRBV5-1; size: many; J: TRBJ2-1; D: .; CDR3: CASSSSVAPSHEQFF; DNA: TGCGCCAGCAGCTCTAGCGTAGCCCCCTCCCATGAGCAGTTCTTC
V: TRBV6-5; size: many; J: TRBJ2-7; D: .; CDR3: CASSYGQGRAEQYF; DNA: TGTGCCAGCAGTTACGGGCAGGGGAGGGCCGAGCAGTACTTC
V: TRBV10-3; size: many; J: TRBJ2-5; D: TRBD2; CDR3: CAISESTAGKETQYF; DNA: TGTGCCATCAGTGAGTCGACAGCGGGGAAAGAGACCCAGTACTTC
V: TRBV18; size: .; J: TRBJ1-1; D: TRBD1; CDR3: CASSLGQGADTEAFF; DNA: TGTGCCAGCTCCCTAGGACAGGGGGCGGACACTGAAGCTTTCTTT
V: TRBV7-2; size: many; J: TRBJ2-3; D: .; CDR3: CASSPGSDTQYF; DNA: TGTGCCAGCAGCCCAGGGTCAGATACGCAGTATTTT
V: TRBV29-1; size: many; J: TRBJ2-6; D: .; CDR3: CSVLTGANVLTF; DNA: TGCAGCGTTCTGACTGGGGCCAACGTCCTGACTTTC
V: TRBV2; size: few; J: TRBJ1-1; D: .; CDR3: CASEGDPIGTEAFF; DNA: TGTGCCAGCGAAGGGGACCCTATAGGCACTGAAGCTTTCTTT
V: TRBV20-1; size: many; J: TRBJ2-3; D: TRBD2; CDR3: CSAPITSGGKDTQYF; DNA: TGCAGTGCTCCCATCACTAGCGGGGGGAAAGATACGCAGTATTTT
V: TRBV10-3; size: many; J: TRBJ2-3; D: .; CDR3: CAISLLRPGDTQYF; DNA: TGTGCCATCAGCCTCCTGAGGCCTGGAGATACGCAGTATTTT
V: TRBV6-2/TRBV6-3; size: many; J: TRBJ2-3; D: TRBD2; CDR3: CASTEAGGDTDTQYF; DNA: TGTGCCAGCACTGAAGCGGGAGGCGACACAGATACGCAGTATTTT
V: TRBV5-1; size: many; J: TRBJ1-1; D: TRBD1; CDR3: CASSFGQGLMNTEAFF; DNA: TGCGCCAGCAGCTTCGGACAGGGGTTGATGAACACTGAAGCTTTCTTT
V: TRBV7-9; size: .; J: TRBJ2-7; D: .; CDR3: CASSFQRAYEQYF; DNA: TGTGCCAGCAGCTTTCAAAGGGCCTACGAGCAGTACTTC
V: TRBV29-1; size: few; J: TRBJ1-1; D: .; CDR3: CSATGPREGTEAFF; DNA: TGCAGCGCTACGGGACCCAGGGAAGGCACTGAAGCTTTCTTT
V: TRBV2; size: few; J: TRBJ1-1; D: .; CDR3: CASSAGTPTEAFF; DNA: TGTGCCAGCAGCGCCGGGACCCCCACTGAAGCTTTCTTT
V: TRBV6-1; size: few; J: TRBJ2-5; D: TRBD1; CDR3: CASAKGQGVAETQYF; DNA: TGTGCCAGCGCCAAAGGACAGGGGGTAGCAGAGACCCAGTACTTC
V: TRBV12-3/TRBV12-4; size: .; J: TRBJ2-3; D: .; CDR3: CASTKGQTQYF; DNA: TGTGCCAGCACAAAGGGGCAAACGCAGTATTTT
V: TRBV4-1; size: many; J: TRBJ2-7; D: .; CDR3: CASSQEGGLTARDEQYF; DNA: TGCGCCAGCAGCCAAGAAGGAGGGCTAACCGCCAGGGACGAGCAGTACTTC
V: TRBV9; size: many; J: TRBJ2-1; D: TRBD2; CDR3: CASSVVAGGPYEQFF; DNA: TGTGCCAGCAGCGTAGTGGCGGGAGGGCCCTATGAGCAGTTCTTC
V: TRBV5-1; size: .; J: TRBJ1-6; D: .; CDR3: CASSSLPGAPGAPLHF; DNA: TGCGCCAGCAGCTCCCTCCCCGGGGCCCCTGGAGCACCCCTCCACTTT
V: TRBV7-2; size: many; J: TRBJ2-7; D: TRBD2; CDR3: CASSSQPGSSGGYYEQYF; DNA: TGTGCCAGCAGCTCGCAACCGGGTTCTAGCGGGGGATACTACGAGCAGTACTTC
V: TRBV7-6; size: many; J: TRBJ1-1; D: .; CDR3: CASSPAGDMNTEAFF; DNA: TGTGCCAGCAGTCCCGCGGGGGATATGAACACTGAAGCTTTCTTT
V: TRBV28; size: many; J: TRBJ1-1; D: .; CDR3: CASRLNTEAFF; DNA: TGTGCCAGCAGGTTGAACACTGAAGCTTTCTTT